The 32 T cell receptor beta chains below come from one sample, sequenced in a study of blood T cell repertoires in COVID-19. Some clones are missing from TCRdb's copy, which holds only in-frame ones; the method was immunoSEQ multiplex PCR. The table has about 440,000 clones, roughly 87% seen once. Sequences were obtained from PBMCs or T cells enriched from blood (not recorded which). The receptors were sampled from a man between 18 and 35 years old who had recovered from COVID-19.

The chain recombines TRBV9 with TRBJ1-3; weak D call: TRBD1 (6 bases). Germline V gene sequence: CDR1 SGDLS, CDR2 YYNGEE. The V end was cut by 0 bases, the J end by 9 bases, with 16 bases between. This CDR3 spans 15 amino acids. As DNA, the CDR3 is TGTGCCAGCAGCGTAGGGGGACAACCGGACGGCACCATATATTTT. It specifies CASSVGGQPDGTIYF.

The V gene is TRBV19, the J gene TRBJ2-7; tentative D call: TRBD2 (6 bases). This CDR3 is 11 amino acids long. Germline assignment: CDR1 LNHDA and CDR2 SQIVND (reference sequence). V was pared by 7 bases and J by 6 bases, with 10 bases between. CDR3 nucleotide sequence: TGTGCCAGTACATTGGGGGGCGAGCAGTACTTC. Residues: CASTLGGEQYF.

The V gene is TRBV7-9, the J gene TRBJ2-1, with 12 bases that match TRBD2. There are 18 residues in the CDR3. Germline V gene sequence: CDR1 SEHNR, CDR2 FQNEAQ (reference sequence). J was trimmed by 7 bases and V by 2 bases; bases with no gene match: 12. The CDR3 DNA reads TGTGCCAGCAGCTTATCTCAGCTAGCGGGAGGGCCGGGGAATGAGCAGTTCTTC. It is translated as CASSLSQLAGGPGNEQFF. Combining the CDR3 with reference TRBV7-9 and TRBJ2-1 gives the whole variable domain DTGVSQNPRHKITKRGQNVTFRCDPISEHNRLYWYRQTLGQGPEFLTYFQNEAQLEKSRLLSDRFSAERPKGSFSTLEIQRTEQGDSAMYLCASSLSQLAGGPGNEQFFGPGTRLTVL.

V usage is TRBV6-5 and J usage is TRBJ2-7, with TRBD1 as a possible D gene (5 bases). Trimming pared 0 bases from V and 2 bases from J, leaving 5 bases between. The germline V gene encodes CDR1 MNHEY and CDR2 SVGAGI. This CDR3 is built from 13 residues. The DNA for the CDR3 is TGTGCCAGCAGTTACTCAGGGGCCTACGAGCAGTACTTC. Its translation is CASSYSGAYEQYF.

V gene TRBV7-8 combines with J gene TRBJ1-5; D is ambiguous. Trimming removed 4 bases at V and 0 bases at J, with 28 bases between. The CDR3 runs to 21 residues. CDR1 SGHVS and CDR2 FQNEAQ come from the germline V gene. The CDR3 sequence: CASSSKTNMSKFVLSNQPQHF. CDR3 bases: TGTGCCAGCAGCTCGAAGACTAATATGTCCAAATTTGTACTTAGCAATCAGCCCCAGCATTTT.

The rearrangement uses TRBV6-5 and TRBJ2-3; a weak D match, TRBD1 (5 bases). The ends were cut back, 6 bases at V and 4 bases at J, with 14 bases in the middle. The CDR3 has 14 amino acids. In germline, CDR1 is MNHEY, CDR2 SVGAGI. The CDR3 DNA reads TGTGCCAGCAGCGAGATTCAGGGTCCAGATACGCAGTATTTT. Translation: CASSEIQGPDTQYF.

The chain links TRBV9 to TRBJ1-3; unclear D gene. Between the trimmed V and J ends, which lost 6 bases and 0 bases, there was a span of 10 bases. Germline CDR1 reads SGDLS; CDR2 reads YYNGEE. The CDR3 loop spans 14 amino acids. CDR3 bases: TGTGCCAGCAATTCATGGAGCTCTGGAAACACCATATATTTT. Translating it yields CASNSWSSGNTIYF.

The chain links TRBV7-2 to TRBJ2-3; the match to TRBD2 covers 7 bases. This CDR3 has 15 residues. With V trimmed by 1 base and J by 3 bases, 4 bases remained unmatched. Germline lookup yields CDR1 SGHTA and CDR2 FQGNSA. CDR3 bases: TGTGCCAGCAGCTTAGTGGGCGGGAGTACAGATACGCAGTATTTT. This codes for CASSLVGGSTDTQYF.

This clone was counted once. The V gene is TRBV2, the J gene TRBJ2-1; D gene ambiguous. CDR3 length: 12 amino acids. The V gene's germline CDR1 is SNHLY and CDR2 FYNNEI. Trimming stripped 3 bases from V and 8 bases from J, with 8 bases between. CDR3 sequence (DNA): TGTGCCAGCAGTGATGAGGCGGATGAGCAGTTCTTC. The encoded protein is CASSDEADEQFF. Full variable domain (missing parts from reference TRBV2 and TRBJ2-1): EPEVTQTPSHQVTQMGQEVILRCVPISNHLYFYWYRQILGQKVEFLVSFYNNEISEKSEIFDDQFSVERPDGSNFTLKIRSTKLEDSAMYFCASSDEADEQFFGPGTRLTVL.

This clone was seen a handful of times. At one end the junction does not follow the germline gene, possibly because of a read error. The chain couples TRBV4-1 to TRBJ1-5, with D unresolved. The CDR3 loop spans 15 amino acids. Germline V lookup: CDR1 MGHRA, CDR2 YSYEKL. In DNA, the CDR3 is TGCGCCAGCACCCAATACCCGAGACAAGGTCAGCCCCAGCATTTT. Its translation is CASTQYPRQGQPQHF.

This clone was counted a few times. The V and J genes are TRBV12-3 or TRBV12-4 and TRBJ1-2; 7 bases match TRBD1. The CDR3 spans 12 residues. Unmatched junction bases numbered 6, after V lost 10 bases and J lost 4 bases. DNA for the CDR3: TGTGCCATCTCGGACAGGTTCTATGGCTACACCTTC. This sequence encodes CAISDRFYGYTF.

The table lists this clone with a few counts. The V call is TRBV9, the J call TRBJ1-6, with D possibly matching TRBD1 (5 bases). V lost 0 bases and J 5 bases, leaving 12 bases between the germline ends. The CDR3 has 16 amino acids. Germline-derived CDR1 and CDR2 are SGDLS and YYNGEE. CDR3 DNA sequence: TGTGCCAGCAGCGTAGACCACAGGTCCAATAATTCACCCCTCCACTTT. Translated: CASSVDHRSNNSPLHF.

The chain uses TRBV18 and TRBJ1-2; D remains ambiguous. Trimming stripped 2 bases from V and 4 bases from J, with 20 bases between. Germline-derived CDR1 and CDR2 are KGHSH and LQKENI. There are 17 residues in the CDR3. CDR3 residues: CASSPEGPATTLYGYTF. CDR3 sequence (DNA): TGTGCCAGCTCACCAGAGGGTCCAGCTACCACCCTCTATGGCTACACCTTC.

The CDR3 is CASSLEERGLESSYEQYF. DNA of the CDR3: TGTGCCAGCAGCTTAGAGGAAAGAGGCCTCGAAAGCTCCTACGAGCAGTACTTC. The J gene is TRBJ2-7, the V gene TRBV7-2; D is unresolved. V lost 1 base and J lost 0, with 19 bases in between. Germline values: CDR1 SGHTA, CDR2 FQGNSA. The CDR3 has 18 amino acids.

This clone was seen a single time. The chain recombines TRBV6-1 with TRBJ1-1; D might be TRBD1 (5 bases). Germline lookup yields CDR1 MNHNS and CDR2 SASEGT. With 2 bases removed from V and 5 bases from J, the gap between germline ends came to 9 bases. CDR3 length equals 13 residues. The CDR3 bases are TGTGCCAGCAGTGAAACGGACACAACTGAAGCTTTCTTT. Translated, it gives CASSETDTTEAFF.

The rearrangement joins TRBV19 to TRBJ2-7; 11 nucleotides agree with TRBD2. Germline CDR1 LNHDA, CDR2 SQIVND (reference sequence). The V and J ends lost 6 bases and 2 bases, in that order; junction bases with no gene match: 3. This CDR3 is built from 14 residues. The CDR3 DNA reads TGTGCCAGTAGCCCTAGCGGGAGGACCTACGAGCAGTACTTC. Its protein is CASSPSGRTYEQYF.

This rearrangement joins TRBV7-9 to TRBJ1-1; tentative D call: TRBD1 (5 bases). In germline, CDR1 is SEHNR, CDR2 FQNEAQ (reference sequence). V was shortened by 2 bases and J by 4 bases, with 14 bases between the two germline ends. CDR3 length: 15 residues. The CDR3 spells CASSLIPGTFTEAFF. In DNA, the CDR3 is TGTGCCAGCAGCTTAATCCCAGGGACTTTCACTGAAGCTTTCTTT.

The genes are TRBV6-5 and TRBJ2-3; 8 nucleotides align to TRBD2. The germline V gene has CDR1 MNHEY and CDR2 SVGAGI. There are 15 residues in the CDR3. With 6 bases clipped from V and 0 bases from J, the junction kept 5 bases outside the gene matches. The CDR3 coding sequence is TGTGCCAGCAGCCGCAGCGGGGGAAGCACAGATACGCAGTATTTT. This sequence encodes CASSRSGGSTDTQYF.

The CDR3: CASSLGWGQQETQYF. Written as DNA, the CDR3 is TGTGCCAGCAGTTTGGGTTGGGGCCAACAAGAGACCCAGTACTTC. The V and J genes are TRBV6-2 or TRBV6-3 and TRBJ2-5; possibly TRBD1 for D (5 bases). CDR3 size: 15 residues. Germline CDR1 is MNHEY and CDR2 is SVGEGT. V shed 4 bases and J shed 2 bases, with 14 bases lying between them.

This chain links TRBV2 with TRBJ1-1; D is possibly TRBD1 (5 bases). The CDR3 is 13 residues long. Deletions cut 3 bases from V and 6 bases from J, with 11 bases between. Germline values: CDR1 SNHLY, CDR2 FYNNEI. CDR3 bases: TGTGCCAGCAGTGATTGGTCGGGGGCTGAAGCTTTCTTT. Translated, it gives CASSDWSGAEAFF.

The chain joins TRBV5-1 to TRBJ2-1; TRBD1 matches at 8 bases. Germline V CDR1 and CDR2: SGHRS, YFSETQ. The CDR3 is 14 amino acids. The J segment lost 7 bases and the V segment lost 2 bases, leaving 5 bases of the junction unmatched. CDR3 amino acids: CASSLGTGENEQFF. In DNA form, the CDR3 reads TGCGCCAGCAGCTTAGGGACAGGAGAAAATGAGCAGTTCTTC.

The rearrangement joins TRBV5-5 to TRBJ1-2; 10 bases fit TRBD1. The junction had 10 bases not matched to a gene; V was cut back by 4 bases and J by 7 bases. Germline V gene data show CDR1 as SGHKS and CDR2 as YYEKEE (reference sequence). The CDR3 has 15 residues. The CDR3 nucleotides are TGTGCCAGCAGCCCTTCGGGACAGGGGTTGTTTGGCTACACCTTC. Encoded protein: CASSPSGQGLFGYTF.

The CDR3 here is CASSQDFQVEQYF. CDR3 sequence (DNA): TGTGCCAGCAGCCAAGATTTCCAGGTCGAGCAGTACTTC. The rearrangement uses TRBV3-1 (or the pseudogene TRBV3-2) and TRBJ2-7; unclear D gene. The CDR3 has 13 amino acids. Per the germline V gene, CDR1 is LGHDT and CDR2 is YNNKEL (reference sequence). Trimming removed 0 bases at V and 6 bases at J, with 9 bases between.

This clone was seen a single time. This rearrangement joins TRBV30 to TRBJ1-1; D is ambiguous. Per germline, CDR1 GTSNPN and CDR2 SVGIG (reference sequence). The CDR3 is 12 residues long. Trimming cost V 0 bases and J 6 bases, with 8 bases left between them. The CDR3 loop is CAWSVRGSEAFF. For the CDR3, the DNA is TGTGCCTGGAGTGTACGGGGTTCTGAAGCTTTCTTT. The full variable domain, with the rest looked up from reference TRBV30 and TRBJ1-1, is SQTIHQWPATLVQPVGSPLSLECTVEGTSNPNLYWYRQAAGRGLQLLFYSVGIGQISSEVPQNLSASRPQDRQFILSSKKLLLSDSGFYLCAWSVRGSEAFFGQGTRLTVV.

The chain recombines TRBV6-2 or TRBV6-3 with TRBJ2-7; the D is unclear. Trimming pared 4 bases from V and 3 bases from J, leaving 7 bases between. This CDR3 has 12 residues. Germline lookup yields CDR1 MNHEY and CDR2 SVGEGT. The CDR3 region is CASSLESYEQYF. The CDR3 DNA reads TGTGCCAGCAGTTTGGAGAGCTACGAGCAGTACTTC.

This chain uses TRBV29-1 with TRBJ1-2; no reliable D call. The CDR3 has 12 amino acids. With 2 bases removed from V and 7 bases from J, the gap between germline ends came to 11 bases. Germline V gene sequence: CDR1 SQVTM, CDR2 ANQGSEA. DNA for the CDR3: TGCAGCGTTGAACCCTCAGTCGTTGGCTACACCTTC. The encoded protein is CSVEPSVVGYTF.

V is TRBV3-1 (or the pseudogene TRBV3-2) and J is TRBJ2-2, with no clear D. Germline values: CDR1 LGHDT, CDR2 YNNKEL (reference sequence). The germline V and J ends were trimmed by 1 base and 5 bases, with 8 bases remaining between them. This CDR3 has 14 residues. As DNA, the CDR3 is TGTGCCAGCAGCCAAGCAACGACTACCGGGGAGCTGTTTTTT. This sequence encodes CASSQATTTGELFF.

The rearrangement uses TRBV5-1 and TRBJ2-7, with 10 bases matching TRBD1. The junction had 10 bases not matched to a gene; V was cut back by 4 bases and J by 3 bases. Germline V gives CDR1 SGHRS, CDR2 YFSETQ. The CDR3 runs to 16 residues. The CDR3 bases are TGCGCCAGCAGCCGAGGTGGCGGGACAGGGGACTACGAGCAGTACTTC. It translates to CASSRGGGTGDYEQYF.

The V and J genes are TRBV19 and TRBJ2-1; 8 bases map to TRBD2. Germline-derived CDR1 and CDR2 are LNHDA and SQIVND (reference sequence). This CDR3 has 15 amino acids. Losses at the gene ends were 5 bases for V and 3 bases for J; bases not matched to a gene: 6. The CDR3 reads CASSVISGGYNEQFF. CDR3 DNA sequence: TGTGCCAGTAGTGTCATAAGCGGGGGCTACAATGAGCAGTTCTTC. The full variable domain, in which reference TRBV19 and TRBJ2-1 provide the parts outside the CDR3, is DGGITQSPKYLFRKEGQNVTLSCEQNLNHDAMYWYRQDPGQGLRLIYYSQIVNDFQKGDIAEGYSVSREKKESFPLTVTSAQKNPTAFYLCASSVISGGYNEQFFGPGTRLTVL.

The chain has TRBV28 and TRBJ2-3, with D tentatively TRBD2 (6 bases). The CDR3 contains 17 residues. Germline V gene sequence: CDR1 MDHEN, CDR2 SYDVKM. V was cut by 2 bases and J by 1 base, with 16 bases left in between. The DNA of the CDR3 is TGTGCCAGCAGTTTAGTCGGCGGGACTGCAGGCACAGATACGCAGTATTTT. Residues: CASSLVGGTAGTDTQYF. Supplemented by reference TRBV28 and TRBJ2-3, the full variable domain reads DVKVTQSSRYLVKRTGEKVFLECVQDMDHENMFWYRQDPGLGLRLIYFSYDVKMKEKGDIPEGYSVSREKKERFSLILESASTNQTSMYLCASSLVGGTAGTDTQYFGPGTRLTVL.

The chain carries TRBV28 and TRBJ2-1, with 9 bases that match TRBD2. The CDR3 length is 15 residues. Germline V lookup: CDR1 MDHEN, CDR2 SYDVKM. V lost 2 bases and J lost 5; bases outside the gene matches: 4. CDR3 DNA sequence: TGTGCCAGCAGTTTAACGGCGGGAGGGCACAATGAGCAGTTCTTC. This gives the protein CASSLTAGGHNEQFF.

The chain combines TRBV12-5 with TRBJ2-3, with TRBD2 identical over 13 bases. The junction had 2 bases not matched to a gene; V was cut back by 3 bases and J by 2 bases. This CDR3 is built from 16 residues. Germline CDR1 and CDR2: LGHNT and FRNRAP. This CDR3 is CASGFGTSGATDTQYF. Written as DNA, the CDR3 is TGTGCTAGTGGTTTCGGGACTAGCGGGGCCACAGATACGCAGTATTTT.